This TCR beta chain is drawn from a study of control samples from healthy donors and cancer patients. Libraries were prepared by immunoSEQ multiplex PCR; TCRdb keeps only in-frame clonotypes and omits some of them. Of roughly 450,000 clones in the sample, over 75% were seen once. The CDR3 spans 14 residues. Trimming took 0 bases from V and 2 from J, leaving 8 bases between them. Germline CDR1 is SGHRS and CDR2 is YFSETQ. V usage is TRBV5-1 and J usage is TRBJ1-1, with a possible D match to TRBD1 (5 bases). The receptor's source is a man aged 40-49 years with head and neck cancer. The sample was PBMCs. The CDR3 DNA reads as TGCGCCAGCAGCTTGGATACAGGAAACACTGAAGCTTTCTTT. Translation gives CASSLDTGNTEAFF.